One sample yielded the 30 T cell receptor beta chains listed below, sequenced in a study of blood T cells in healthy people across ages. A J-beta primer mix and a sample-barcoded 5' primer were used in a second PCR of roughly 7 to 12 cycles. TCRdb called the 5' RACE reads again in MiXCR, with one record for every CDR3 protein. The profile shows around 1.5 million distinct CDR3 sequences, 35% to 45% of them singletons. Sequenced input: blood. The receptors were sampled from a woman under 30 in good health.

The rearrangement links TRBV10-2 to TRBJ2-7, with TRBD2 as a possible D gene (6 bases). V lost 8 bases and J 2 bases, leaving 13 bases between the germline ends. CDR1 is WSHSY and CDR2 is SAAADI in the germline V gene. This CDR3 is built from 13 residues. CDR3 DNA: TGCGCCAGCGGCTTAGCGGATACCTACGAGCAGTACTTC. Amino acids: CASGLADTYEQYF.

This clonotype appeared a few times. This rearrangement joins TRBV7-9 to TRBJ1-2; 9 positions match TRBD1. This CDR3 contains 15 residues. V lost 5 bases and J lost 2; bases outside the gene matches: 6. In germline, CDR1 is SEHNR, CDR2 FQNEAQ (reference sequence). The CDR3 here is CASSLGQGRNYGYTF. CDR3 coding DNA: TGTGCCAGCAGCCTCGGACAGGGGAGGAACTATGGCTACACCTTC. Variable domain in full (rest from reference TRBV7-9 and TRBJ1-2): DTGVSQNPRHKITKRGQNVTFRCDPISEHNRLYWYRQTLGQGPEFLTYFQNEAQLEKSRLLSDRFSAERPKGSFSTLEIQRTEQGDSAMYLCASSLGQGRNYGYTFGSGTRLTVV.

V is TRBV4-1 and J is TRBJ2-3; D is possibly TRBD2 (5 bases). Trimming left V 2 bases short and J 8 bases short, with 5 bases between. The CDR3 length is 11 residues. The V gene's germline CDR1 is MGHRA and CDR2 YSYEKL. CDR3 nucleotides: TGCGCCAGCAGCCAACGGGGTACGCAGTATTTT. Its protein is CASSQRGTQYF.

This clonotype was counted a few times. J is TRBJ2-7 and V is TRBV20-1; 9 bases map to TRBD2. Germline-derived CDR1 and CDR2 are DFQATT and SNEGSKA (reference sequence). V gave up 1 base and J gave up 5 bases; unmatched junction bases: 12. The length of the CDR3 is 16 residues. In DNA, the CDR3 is TGCAGTGCTAGAGTGGCTAGCGGGGTCCGCTTCGACGAGCAGTACTTC. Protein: CSARVASGVRFDEQYF.

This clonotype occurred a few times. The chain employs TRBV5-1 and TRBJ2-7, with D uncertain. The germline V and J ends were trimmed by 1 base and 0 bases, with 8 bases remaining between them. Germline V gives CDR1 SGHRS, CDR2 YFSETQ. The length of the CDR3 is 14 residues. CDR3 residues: CASSLTASSYEQYF. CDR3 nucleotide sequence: TGCGCCAGCAGCTTGACGGCCTCCTCCTACGAGCAGTACTTC.

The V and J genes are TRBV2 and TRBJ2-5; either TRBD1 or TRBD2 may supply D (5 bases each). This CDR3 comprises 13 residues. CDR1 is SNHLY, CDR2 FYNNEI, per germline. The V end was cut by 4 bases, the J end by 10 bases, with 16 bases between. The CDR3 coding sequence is TGTGCCAGCAGTGTCGGGACCACCATACTCCAGTACTTC. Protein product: CASSVGTTILQYF.

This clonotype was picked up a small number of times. The CDR3, as DNA: TGCAGTGCCCCCGATTTTCGGACTAATGAAAAACTGTTTTTT. It codes for CSAPDFRTNEKLFF. The rearrangement uses TRBV20-1 and TRBJ1-4, with D unclear. V was pared by 6 bases and J by 2 bases, with 13 bases between. CDR3 length: 14 amino acids. Germline V gives CDR1 DFQATT, CDR2 SNEGSKA (reference sequence).

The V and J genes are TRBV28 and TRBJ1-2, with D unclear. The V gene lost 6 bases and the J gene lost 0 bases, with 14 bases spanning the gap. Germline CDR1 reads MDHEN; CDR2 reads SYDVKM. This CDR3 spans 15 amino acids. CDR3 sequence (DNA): TGTGCCAGCAGCAACCCGACGAGCTCTAACTATGGCTACACCTTC. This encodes CASSNPTSSNYGYTF.

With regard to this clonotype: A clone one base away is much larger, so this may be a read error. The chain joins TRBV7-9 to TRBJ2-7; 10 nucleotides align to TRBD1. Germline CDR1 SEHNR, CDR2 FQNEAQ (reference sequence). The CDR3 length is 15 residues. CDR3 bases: TGTGCCGGCAGCTCCGCGGACAGGGGGATTTACGAGCAGTACTTC. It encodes CAGSSADRGIYEQYF.

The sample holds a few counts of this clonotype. The chain's CDR3 is CASSDPGENTGELFF. The CDR3 DNA reads TGTGCCAGCAGTGACCCAGGAGAGAACACCGGGGAGCTGTTTTTT. This rearrangement joins TRBV2 to TRBJ2-2, with D uncertain. Trimming pared 3 bases from V and 1 base from J, leaving 9 bases between. Germline values: CDR1 SNHLY, CDR2 FYNNEI. The CDR3 loop spans 15 amino acids.

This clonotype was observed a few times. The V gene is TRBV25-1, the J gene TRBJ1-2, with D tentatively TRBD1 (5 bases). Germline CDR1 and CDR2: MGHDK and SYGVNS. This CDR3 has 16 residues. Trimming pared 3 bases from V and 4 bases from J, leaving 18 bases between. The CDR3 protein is CASSELGQGTAYGYTF. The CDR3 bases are TGTGCCAGCAGTGAGTTGGGGCAGGGTACAGCCTATGGCTACACCTTC.

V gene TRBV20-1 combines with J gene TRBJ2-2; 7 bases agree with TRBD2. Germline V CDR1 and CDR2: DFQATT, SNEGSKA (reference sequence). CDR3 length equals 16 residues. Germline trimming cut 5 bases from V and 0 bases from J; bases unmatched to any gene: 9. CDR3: CSASPGEGPNTGELFF. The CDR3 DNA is TGCAGTGCTTCCCCCGGGGAGGGGCCGAACACCGGGGAGCTGTTTTTT.

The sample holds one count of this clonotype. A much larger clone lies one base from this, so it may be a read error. This CDR3 is CSVLLPDSRDEQYF. As DNA, the CDR3 is TGCAGCGTTCTGCTCCCGGACAGCCGCGACGAGCAGTACTTC. V usage is TRBV29-1 and J usage is TRBJ2-4; maybe TRBD1 (6 bases). The DNA end is more similar to TRBJ2-7, so the J call may be wrong. CDR1 and CDR2 (germline): SQVTM, ANQGSEA. The CDR3 spans 14 residues.

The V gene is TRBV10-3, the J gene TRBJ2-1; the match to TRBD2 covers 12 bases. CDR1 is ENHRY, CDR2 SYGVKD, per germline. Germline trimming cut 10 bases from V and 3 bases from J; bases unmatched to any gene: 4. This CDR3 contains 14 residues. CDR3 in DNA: TGTGCCACCCAGACTAGCGGGGGCTACAATGAGCAGTTCTTC. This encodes CATQTSGGYNEQFF.

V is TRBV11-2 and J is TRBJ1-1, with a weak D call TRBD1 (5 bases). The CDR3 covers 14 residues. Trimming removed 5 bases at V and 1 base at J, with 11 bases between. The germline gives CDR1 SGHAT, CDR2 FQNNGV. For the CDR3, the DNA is TGTGCCAGCAGCGGGGAACAGGCGAACACTGAAGCTTTCTTT. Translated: CASSGEQANTEAFF.

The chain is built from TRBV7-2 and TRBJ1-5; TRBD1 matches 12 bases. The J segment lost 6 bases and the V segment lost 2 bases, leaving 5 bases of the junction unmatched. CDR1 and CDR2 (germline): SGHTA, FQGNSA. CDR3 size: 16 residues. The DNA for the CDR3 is TGTGCCAGCAGCTTACTTGGGACAGGGGGCGGTCAGCCCCAGCATTTT. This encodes CASSLLGTGGGQPQHF.

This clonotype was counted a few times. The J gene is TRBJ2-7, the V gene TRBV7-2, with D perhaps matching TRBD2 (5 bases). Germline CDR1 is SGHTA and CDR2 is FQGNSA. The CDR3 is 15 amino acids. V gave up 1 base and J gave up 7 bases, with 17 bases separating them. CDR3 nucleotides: TGTGCCAGCAGCTTAGATCGAGGGCCCTACAATGAGCAGTACTTC. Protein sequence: CASSLDRGPYNEQYF.

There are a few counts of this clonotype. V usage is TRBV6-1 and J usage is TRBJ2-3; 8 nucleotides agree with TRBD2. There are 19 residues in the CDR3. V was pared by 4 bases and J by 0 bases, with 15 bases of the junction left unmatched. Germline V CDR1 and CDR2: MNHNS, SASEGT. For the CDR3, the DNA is TGTGCCAGCAGTGTGGGGAAAACTAGCGGCCCGTATAGCACAGATACGCAGTATTTT. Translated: CASSVGKTSGPYSTDTQYF.

The CDR3: CASTFQGWDEQYF. The DNA for the CDR3 is TGTGCCAGCACCTTCCAGGGGTGGGACGAGCAGTACTTC. This chain uses TRBV7-2 with TRBJ2-7, with D possibly being TRBD1 (6 bases). The CDR3 contains 13 residues. CDR1 and CDR2 from the germline V gene are SGHTA and FQGNSA. The V and J ends lost 7 bases and 5 bases respectively, with 15 bases between them.

The CDR3 nucleotides are TGTGCCAGCAGTGGCACAACAAGGACCGAAACTGCAGATACGCAGTATTTT. This sequence encodes CASSGTTRTETADTQYF. The V gene is TRBV27, the J gene TRBJ2-3, with D hard to call. Germline assignment: CDR1 MNHEY and CDR2 SMNVEV (reference sequence). V lost 5 bases and J lost 4, with 22 bases in between. This CDR3 is 17 amino acids long.

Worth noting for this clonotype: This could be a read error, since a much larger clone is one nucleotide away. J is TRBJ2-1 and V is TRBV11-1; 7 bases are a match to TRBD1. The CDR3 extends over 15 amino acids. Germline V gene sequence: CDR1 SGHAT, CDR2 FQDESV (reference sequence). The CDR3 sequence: CTSSPRTGSYNEQFF. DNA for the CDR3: TGTACCAGCAGCCCCAGGACAGGCTCCTACAATGAGCAGTTCTTC.

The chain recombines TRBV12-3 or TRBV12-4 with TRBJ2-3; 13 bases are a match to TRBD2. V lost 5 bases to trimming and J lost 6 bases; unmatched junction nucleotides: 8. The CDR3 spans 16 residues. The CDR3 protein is CASSAALAGGGDTQYF. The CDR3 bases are TGTGCCAGCAGTGCTGCACTAGCGGGAGGGGGGGATACGCAGTATTTT.

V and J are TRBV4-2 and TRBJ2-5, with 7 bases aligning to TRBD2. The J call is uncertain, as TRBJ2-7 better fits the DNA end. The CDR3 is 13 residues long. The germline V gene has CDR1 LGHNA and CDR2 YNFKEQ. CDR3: CASSHLSGIEQYF. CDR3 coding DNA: TGTGCCAGCAGCCATCTAAGCGGGATCGAGCAGTACTTC.

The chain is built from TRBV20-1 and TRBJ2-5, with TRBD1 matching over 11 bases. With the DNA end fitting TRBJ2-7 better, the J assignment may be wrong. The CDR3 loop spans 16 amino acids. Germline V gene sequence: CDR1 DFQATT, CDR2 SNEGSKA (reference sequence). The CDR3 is CSASGGQGASTYEQYF. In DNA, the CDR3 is TGCAGTGCTTCCGGCGGACAGGGGGCTAGTACCTACGAGCAGTACTTC.

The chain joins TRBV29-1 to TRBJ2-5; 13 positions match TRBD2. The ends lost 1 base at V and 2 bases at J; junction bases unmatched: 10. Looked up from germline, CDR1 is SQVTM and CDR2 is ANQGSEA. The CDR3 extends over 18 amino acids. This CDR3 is CSVEGLATSGGTQETQYF. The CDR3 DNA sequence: TGCAGCGTTGAAGGTTTAGCGACTAGCGGGGGGACTCAAGAGACCCAGTACTTC.

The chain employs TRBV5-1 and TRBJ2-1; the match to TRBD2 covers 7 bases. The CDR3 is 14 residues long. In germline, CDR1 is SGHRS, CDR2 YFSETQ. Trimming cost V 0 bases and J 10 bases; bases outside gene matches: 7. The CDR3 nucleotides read TGCGCCAGCAGCTTGGATGGTCTAGCGGAGGAGCAGTTCTTC. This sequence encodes CASSLDGLAEEQFF.

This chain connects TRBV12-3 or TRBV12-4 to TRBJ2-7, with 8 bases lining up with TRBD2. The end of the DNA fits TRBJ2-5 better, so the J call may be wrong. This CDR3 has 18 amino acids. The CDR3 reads CASSLIGLAGRGQETQYF. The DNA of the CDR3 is TGTGCCAGCAGTTTAATAGGCCTAGCGGGCCGGGGACAAGAGACCCAGTACTTC.

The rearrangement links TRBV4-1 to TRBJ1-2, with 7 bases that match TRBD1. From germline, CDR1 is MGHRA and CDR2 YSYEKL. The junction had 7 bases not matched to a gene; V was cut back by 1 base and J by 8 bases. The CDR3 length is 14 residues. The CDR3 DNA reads TGCGCCAGCAGCCAAGGGGGACAGAGCTGGGGCTACACCTTC. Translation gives CASSQGGQSWGYTF.

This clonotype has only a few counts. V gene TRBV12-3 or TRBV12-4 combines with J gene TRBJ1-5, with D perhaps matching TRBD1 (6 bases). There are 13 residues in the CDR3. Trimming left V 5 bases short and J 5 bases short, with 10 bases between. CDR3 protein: CASSRDTYQPQHF. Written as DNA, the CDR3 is TGTGCCAGCAGTCGGGACACTTATCAGCCCCAGCATTTT.

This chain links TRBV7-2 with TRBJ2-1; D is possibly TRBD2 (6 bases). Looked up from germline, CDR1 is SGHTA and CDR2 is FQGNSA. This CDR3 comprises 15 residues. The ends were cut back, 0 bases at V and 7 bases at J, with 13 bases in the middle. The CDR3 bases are TGTGCCAGCAGCTTAGCGCGGGATGGGGGGAATGAGCAGTTCTTC. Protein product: CASSLARDGGNEQFF.